These 7 T cell receptor beta chains were all obtained from the same sample, sequenced in a study of OX40 agonist ivuxolimab in advanced cancers. This table comes from immunoSEQ multiplex PCR, and its TCRdb copy is limited to in-frame clones, with some not included. The data hold roughly 100,000 clones, with 85% to 90% observed a single time. Here the sequenced sample was CD4+ or CD8+ T cells sorted from blood, taken in a trial of the OX40 agonist ivuxolimab. The receptor set was obtained from an adult with an advanced solid tumor such as melanoma, head and neck, liver or kidney cancer.

J is TRBJ2-5 and V is TRBV5-6, with TRBD1 identical over 8 bases. V gave up 4 bases and J gave up 5 bases; unmatched junction bases: 10. Germline V gene sequence: CDR1 SGHDT, CDR2 YYEEEE. The CDR3 consists of 15 residues. In DNA, the CDR3 is TGTGCCAGCAGCACCCCGGGACAGGCTTTGGAGACCCAGTACTTC. It is translated as CASSTPGQALETQYF.

This clone has just one count. The chain couples TRBV5-5 to TRBJ1-5; D gene ambiguous. There are 15 residues in the CDR3. The germline gives CDR1 SGHKS, CDR2 YYEKEE (reference sequence). V lost 0 bases and J lost 2, with 9 bases in between. DNA for the CDR3: TGTGCCAGCAGCTTGGGACCGCGGGGCAATCAGCCCCAGCATTTT. Its protein is CASSLGPRGNQPQHF.

V usage is TRBV6-1 and J usage is TRBJ1-3; no reliable D call. The CDR3 totals 12 residues. V was pared by 6 bases and J by 0 bases, with 3 bases between. The V gene's germline CDR1 is MNHNS and CDR2 SASEGT. The CDR3 is CASRFSGNTIYF. CDR3 in DNA: TGTGCCAGCAGGTTCTCTGGAAACACCATATATTTT.

The DNA for the CDR3 is TGTGCCAGCAGCTTAACTAGCGGGAAACTGGGCGGGGAGCTGTTTTTT. This sequence encodes CASSLTSGKLGGELFF. This rearrangement joins TRBV7-6 to TRBJ2-2, with TRBD2 identical over 10 bases. Trimming took 2 bases from V and 7 from J; bases not matched to a gene: 7. Germline CDR1 and CDR2: SGHVS and FNYEAQ. The CDR3 extends over 16 amino acids.

This chain links TRBV6-6 with TRBJ1-2; no reliable D call. The CDR3 runs 14 residues. Germline CDR1 MNHNY, CDR2 SVGAGI (reference sequence). Trimming cost V 6 bases and J 2 bases, with 13 bases left between them. CDR3 amino acids: CASSAASVNYGYTF. DNA of the CDR3: TGTGCCAGCAGCGCCGCATCCGTAAACTATGGCTACACCTTC.

The table lists this clone with a few counts. This chain links TRBV19 with TRBJ1-5; no reliable D call. In germline, CDR1 is LNHDA, CDR2 SQIVND (reference sequence). The CDR3 length is 13 residues. Trimming cost V 3 bases and J 6 bases, with 9 bases left between them. The CDR3 region is CASSMEGGQPQHF. CDR3 in DNA: TGTGCCAGTAGTATGGAGGGAGGTCAGCCCCAGCATTTT.

This clone came up once. J is TRBJ2-5 and V is TRBV29-1, with 9 bases matching TRBD1. Trimming removed 6 bases from V and 1 base from J; junction bases left unmatched: 9. Per germline, CDR1 SQVTM and CDR2 ANQGSEA. The CDR3 runs 15 residues. The CDR3 coding sequence is TGCAGCGTCTATGGAGGGACAGGGAGCCAAGAGACCCAGTACTTC. Translation gives CSVYGGTGSQETQYF.